The T cell receptor (beta chain) described here comes from a study of cytomegalovirus exposure and HLA in healthy donors. Study-level information: It was reported in a later analysis that the same platform had been used for the 120 validation repertoires as for the roughly 670 first-cohort repertoires. Study-wide results and caveats: The study put under 200 TCR beta chains on its list as cytomegalovirus-associated. In the 120 or so validation repertoires, roughly 94% of cluster scores exceeded 0, per a later analysis. Cytomegalovirus status was reportedly diagnosed by the classifier with high specificity and sensitivity.

TCRdb keeps only in-frame clones here, not all; method: immunoSEQ multiplex PCR. The sample carries more than 250,000 clones, approximately 86% recorded once. A word on this clone: The antigen is unknown.

The germline V and J ends were trimmed by 0 bases and 0 bases, with 5 bases remaining between them. CDR3 length: 14 residues. CDR1 and CDR2 (germline): LNHNV, YYDKDF (reference sequence). This receptor was taken from a woman aged 25 to 45 in good health and CMV-seropositive. What was sequenced was PBMCs. The chain combines TRBV15 with TRBJ1-1; D not resolved. Here the CDR3 reads CATSRDRLNTEAFF. For the CDR3, the DNA is TGTGCCACCAGCAGAGATAGGTTGAACACTGAAGCTTTCTTT.